This TCR beta chain was sequenced in a study of T cell repertoires in cytomegalovirus infection. CDR1 SGHTA and CDR2 FQGNSA come from the germline V gene. This CDR3 has 16 amino acids. V trimming: 1 base; J trimming: 6 bases; junction bases outside the gene matches: 7. As regards this clonotype: As yet, its antigen is unknown.

TCRdb re-analysed the reads in MiXCR, keeping a single row per CDR3 protein. The sample carries about 920,000 distinct CDR3 sequences, around a third recorded once. The J gene is TRBJ2-1, the V gene TRBV7-2; 9 nucleotides agree with TRBD2. The TCR originated in a human donor in good health (CMV status not recorded). Some clones in this sample may be carry-over from other donors' samples. This specimen was cultured CD8+ T cells from PBMCs, taken from culture after CMV antigen stimulation. Here the CDR3 reads CASSLVGLAGRNEQFF. CDR3 nucleotide sequence: TGTGCCAGCAGCTTAGTGGGGCTAGCGGGGCGCAATGAGCAGTTCTTC.